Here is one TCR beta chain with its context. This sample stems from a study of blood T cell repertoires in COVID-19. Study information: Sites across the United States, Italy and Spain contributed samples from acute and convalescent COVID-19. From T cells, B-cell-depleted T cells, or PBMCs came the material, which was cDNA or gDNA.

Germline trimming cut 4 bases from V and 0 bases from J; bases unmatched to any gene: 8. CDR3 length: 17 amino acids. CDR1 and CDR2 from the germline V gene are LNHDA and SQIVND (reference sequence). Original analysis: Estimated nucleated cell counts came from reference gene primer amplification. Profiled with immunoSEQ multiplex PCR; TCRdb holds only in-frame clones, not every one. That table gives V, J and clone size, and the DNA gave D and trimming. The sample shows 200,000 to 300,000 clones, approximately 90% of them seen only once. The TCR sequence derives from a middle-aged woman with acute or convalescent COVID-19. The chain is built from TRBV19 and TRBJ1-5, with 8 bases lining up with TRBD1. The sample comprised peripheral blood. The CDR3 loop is CASSTTGVIHSNQPQHF. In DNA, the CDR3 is TGTGCCAGTAGTACGACAGGGGTGATTCATAGCAATCAGCCCCAGCATTTT. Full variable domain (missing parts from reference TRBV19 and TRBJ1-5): DGGITQSPKYLFRKEGQNVTLSCEQNLNHDAMYWYRQDPGQGLRLIYYSQIVNDFQKGDIAEGYSVSREKKESFPLTVTSAQKNPTAFYLCASSTTGVIHSNQPQHFGDGTRLSIL.